The following is a TCR beta chain sequence with its context. This sample was included in a study of technical replicates of blood from several donors. Data came from immunoSEQ multiplex PCR; TCRdb stores just in-frame clones and leaves some out. The data show 95,000 to 100,000 clones, with under 97% seen just once and less than 0.25% held by the top ten. The sample comprised T cells isolated from PBMCs. The clonotype was recovered from a human donor in good health.

In nucleotides, the CDR3 is TGTGCCAGCAGAGAACAGGGTAGCACAGATACGCAGTATTTT. Protein: CASREQGSTDTQYF. This chain links TRBV2 with TRBJ2-3; tentative D call: TRBD1 (6 bases). V lost 6 bases and J lost 0, with 10 bases in between. The germline V gene has CDR1 SNHLY and CDR2 FYNNEI. CDR3 length: 14 amino acids. Full variable domain (rest looked up from reference TRBV2 and TRBJ2-3): EPEVTQTPSHQVTQMGQEVILRCVPISNHLYFYWYRQILGQKVEFLVSFYNNEISEKSEIFDDQFSVERPDGSNFTLKIRSTKLEDSAMYFCASREQGSTDTQYFGPGTRLTVL.